This T cell receptor beta chain was sequenced in a study of blood T cell repertoires in COVID-19 (dated by TCRdb to 2018 to 2021). Study-wide context: Collaborator samples came from the United States, Italy and Spain and covered acute and convalescent phases of COVID-19. Subjects who had been exposed to COVID-19, were actively infected with it, or had recovered from it provided the deeply sampled blood TCRbeta repertoires that made up the dataset. The prospective study material was composed of cDNA or gDNA derived from T cells, B-cell-depleted T cells, or PBMCs. The samples were drawn from two sources: the first 160 participants of the ongoing ImmuneRACE study, and fewer than 1,500 subjects contributed by 6 global collaborators. HLA class I and class II types, where available, came from metadata supplied by the sample provider rather than from assay-based typing. Nearly every sample came with metadata listing a de-identified subject ID, COVID-19 status, age in years and sex. A freely available public database, intended as a resource for researchers studying the immune response to SARS-CoV-2, is where the repertoires were released. Here is what the overall study found, with its caveats: Clinical and demographic metadata were provided uncurated, with the amount varying by source and participant.

TCRbeta CDR3 regions were amplified from genomic DNA by means of the immunoSEQ Assay, a bias-controlled multiplex PCR. From the authors' description of their analysis: Within the assay, amplification of reference gene primers was used to estimate how many nucleated cells each sample contained. To quantify the absolute abundance of each unique TCRbeta CDR3 rearrangement, sequence reads were collapsed and filtered. For each sample, productive Simpson clonality was calculated as the square root of Simpson's diversity index over productive rearrangements. As stored in TCRdb, this immuneACCESS dataset retains in-frame rearrangements with V and J assigned. A fraction of the clones does not appear; measured against another copy, unresolved V genes explain less than half of the discrepancy, and the remainder lacks a known reason. That table is the source of V, J and clone size, and D and trimming were worked out from the DNA. For this sample the table gives about 63,000 clones, of which roughly 85% were detected only once. The top ten clonotypes cover approximately 19% of the sample.

Collaborating institutions collected whole blood in K2EDTA tubes following their own protocols. Collaborator samples were shipped for TCRbeta analysis as frozen whole blood, isolated PBMCs, or DNA extracted from either sample type. The germline V gene sets CDR1 to SGHDN and CDR2 to FVKESK. The junction shows trimming of 4 bases on V and 2 bases on J, plus 12 bases between the germline ends. The CDR3 runs 14 residues from the cysteine to the phenylalanine. Only the CDR3 part of the read is kept: 42 bases, read in frame from the first base. In the case of this clone: The target of this receptor is not known. No qualities accompany the bases; no much larger clone lies one base away.

The sequencing sample was made of peripheral blood. Here the chain combines TRBV14 and TRBJ2-7, and perhaps TRBD1 as D gene, on 5 matching bases. The receptor was isolated from a woman at least 80 years old with acute or convalescent COVID-19. The DNA is TGTGCCAGCAGCCCGGCTGGCAGGGCCTACGAGCAGTACTTC. Its protein is CASSPAGRAYEQYF.